This TCR beta chain was identified in a study of T-cell memory formation after mild COVID-19. This clonotype occurred a few times. Via MiXCR, TCRdb re-called the 5' RACE reads, giving one row per CDR3 protein. The table includes roughly 400,000 distinct CDR3 sequences, 20% to 25% detected once. The V end was cut by 1 base, the J end by 5 bases, with 17 bases between. This CDR3 is built from 16 residues. Germline CDR1 LNHDA, CDR2 SQIVND (reference sequence). This receptor was taken from an adult woman who had mild COVID-19 (a few samples of this study predate the infection). Cell type and time point are not known. V is TRBV19 and J is TRBJ1-1, with D possibly matching TRBD1 (6 bases). The sample taken for sequencing was PBMCs or a T cell subset sorted from them (not recorded which). CDR3 sequence (DNA): TGTGCCAGTAGTATAGCCTCCTCGGGGGCAGGGACTGAAGCTTTCTTT. Amino acids: CASSIASSGAGTEAFF.